This T cell receptor (beta chain) was observed in a study of beta chain features in type 1 diabetes (dated by TCRdb to 2017 to 2018). Notes on the research overall: Patients and healthy donors did not differ in mean age, gender distribution, total cell number or subset yield. A total of some 110 million sorted cells were examined across all samples, and the number of cells per subset was strongly correlated with RNA yield. The study compared TCRB repertoires of sorted circulating CD4+ T cell subsets between recently diagnosed type 1 diabetes patients and matched healthy donors. Regulatory and stem cell-like memory subsets were isolated from only 8 patients and about 8 healthy donors, whereas naive and central memory subsets came from all 30 or so donors. Study-wide findings and limitations: HLA sub-analyses involved small numbers of individuals, so any influence of HLA type on TCRB rearrangement remained unresolved. Sequencing cDNA rather than genomic DNA could over-represent highly expressing activated cells, although activation and CD3 levels did not differ between groups. Shorter templates might have been favored by PCR, but patient and control samples were amplified and corrected together, so both groups would have been affected equally by any skew. Patients with type 1 diabetes made fewer insertions and deleted more nucleotides at VDJ recombination sites, implying thymic rearrangement abnormalities. Naive, central memory and regulatory TCRB repertoires appeared more similar among patients than among healthy donors. In all four CD4+ subsets, TCRB CDR3 length was moderately but significantly shorter in type 1 diabetes patients.

The High Capacity cDNA Reverse Transcription Kit was used to reverse transcribe all of the isolated RNA, meaning that expressed TCRB transcripts were what got sequenced. Deep immunoSEQ sequencing was performed on naive, central memory and regulatory T cell samples, with an average of roughly 3.6 million total reads per sample. After sorted cells were lysed in RLT buffer, RNA was extracted with DNase-treated RNeasy Micro or Mini kits, with the choice depending on cell number. Each cell subset was processed on its own to prevent cross-contamination, while patient and healthy donor samples were processed together. TCRB sequences were amplified from cDNA with the immunoSEQ multiplex PCR, producing 87-bp fragments spanning the CDR3 region. Sequencing of the amplicons was done on the Illumina HiSeq platform. The study's processing was this. PCR bias was corrected computationally using synthetic template baselines, and reads within Hamming distance 2 were collapsed, with unmergeable singletons discarded. Reads were aligned against IMGT so that V, D and J genes, CDR3 length and insertions or deletions at six rearrangement sites could be assigned. Clonotype counts were normalized to sorted cell number within each subset before computing true diversity and Gini coefficients with the tcR R package. The overlap coefficient, calculated on TCRB nucleotide sequences, was used to measure repertoire sharing. Out-of-frame TCRB sequences from naive cells were analyzed as a proxy for the pre-selection repertoire. The immuneACCESS repertoire file appears here via TCRdb, limited to in-frame rearrangements. These files lack a portion of the clones; in checked studies, under half of the deficit traces to unresolved V genes, and the cause of the others is not known. V and J calls plus clone size are reproduced from that table; the DNA served to infer D and trimming. For this sample there are just over 450,000 clones; approximately 30% appear just once. The ten most abundant clones make up 0.05% to 0.07% of the sample.

V is pared back by 0 bases and J by 5 bases, with 5 bases lying between the germline termini. CDR1 and CDR2 were assigned from the germline V gene as SGDLS and YYNGEE. Spanning cysteine to phenylalanine, the CDR3 consists of 12 amino acids. Here the CDR3 DNA is all that survives: 36 bases in frame from base 1. A single peripheral blood draw of roughly 0.11 L on average was collected from each donor into heparinised tubes. A BD FACSAria II and a panel including CD45RO, CCR7, CD25, CD127, CD95 and CD27 were used to sort naive, central memory, regulatory and stem cell-like memory CD4+ T cells. Purity was above 98% for every sorted population. Right away, PBMCs were isolated by Lymphoprep density gradient centrifugation and were stained directly, with no culture step. Samples were stained and sorted in pairs, with one healthy donor and one patient per experiment, so that batch effects were minimized.

There are a few counts of this clone. Its antigen is unknown. No per-base quality is available; no much larger clone lies one base away. The sample carries other DNA sequences with the same CDR3. This TCR was recovered from a man in his late teens or twenties in good health. In this chain, TRBV9 is recombined with TRBJ2-5, and the D gene may be TRBD2, 5 bases matching. Sequenced: naive CD4+ T cells from blood. What this sample's cell subset or site label stands for: true naive CD4+ T cells. Read as DNA, the sequence is TGTGCCAGCAGCGTAGGGGAGGAGACCCAGTACTTC. Its protein product is CASSVGEETQYF.